This T cell receptor beta chain derives from a study of blood T cell repertoires in COVID-19. Study overall: Samples representing acute and convalescent COVID-19 were sourced from the United States, Italy and Spain. PBMCs, B-cell-depleted T cells, or T cells were the source of the cDNA or gDNA that made up the material.

Germline CDR1 and CDR2: MNHEY and SVGAGI. CDR3 length equals 13 residues. Between the trimmed V and J ends, which lost 8 bases and 2 bases, there was a span of 10 bases. This clone turned up a few times. Generated by immunoSEQ multiplex PCR, the TCRdb table keeps only in-frame clones and is missing some. This repertoire shows about 180,000 clones, around 79% found once; its top ten account for approximately 26%. The source material was peripheral blood. The chain combines TRBV6-5 with TRBJ1-5; perhaps TRBD1 as D (5 bases). The receptor's source is a woman aged 70-85 years with acute or convalescent COVID-19. The CDR3 protein is CASDQGGNQPQHF. The CDR3 DNA follows: TGTGCCAGCGACCAGGGTGGCAATCAGCCCCAGCATTTT.